This T cell receptor beta chain was documented in a study of long-term antiretroviral therapy in people with HIV. Whole-study results and caveats: ART was followed by higher diversity that remained below transplant donor controls. Dominating the repertoire at all time points were the clones that expanded before ART.

Turning to this clone: Its target is unknown.

Trimming removed 7 bases from V and 0 bases from J; junction bases left unmatched: 4. This CDR3 region has 15 residues. Germline loops: CDR1 LNHDA, CDR2 SQIVND (reference sequence). They ran version v3.0 of the immunoSEQ assay at survey level. Clones were read by immunoSEQ multiplex PCR, and TCRdb kept only the in-frame ones, dropping some. The top ten clones hold 8% to 9% of a sample with roughly 30,000 clones, more than 75% of them seen once. This sequence joins TRBV19 and TRBJ2-2, with 8 bases identical to TRBD2. This clonotype was obtained from a middle-aged man with HIV. The sequenced sample was unsorted PBMCs, obtained about 5 years after starting antiretroviral therapy. CDR3 in DNA: TGTGCCAGTACGAAGCGGGAGACGAACACCGGGGAGCTGTTTTTT. This codes for CASTKRETNTGELFF.